These 30 T cell receptor beta chains were all obtained from the same sample, sequenced in a study of control samples from healthy donors and cancer patients. The data were produced by immunoSEQ multiplex PCR, yet TCRdb's version contains in-frame clones alone and is incomplete. The data show 30,000 to 35,000 clones, roughly nine tenths seen once. Sequenced: PBMCs. The receptors derive from a woman between 35 and 50 years old with lung cancer.

This chain uses TRBV7-2 with TRBJ2-5; D perhaps matches TRBD1 (5 bases). The CDR3 totals 11 residues. The germline gives CDR1 SGHTA, CDR2 FQGNSA. Trimming left V 5 bases short and J 8 bases short, with 9 bases between. The CDR3 protein is CASSTTGTQYF. As DNA, the CDR3 is TGTGCCAGCAGCACTACAGGCACCCAGTACTTC.

The V gene is TRBV4-3, the J gene TRBJ2-6; 7 nucleotides line up with TRBD1. Per germline, CDR1 LGHNA and CDR2 YSLEER. CDR3 length: 16 amino acids. V shed 4 bases, J shed 4 bases, and the junction held 7 bases outside the gene matches. CDR3 protein: CASSRGRGTGANVLTF. The CDR3 region has the DNA TGCGCCAGCAGCCGCGGCAGGGGGACCGGGGCCAACGTCCTGACTTTC.

This chain joins TRBV11-3 and TRBJ1-2; TRBD1 matches 7 bases. After removal of 4 bases from V and 4 bases from J, the junction contained 6 bases not matched to a gene. Looked up from germline, CDR1 is SGHNT and CDR2 is YENEEA. The CDR3 is 14 amino acids. CDR3 protein: CASSSGQAGYGYTF. CDR3 DNA sequence: TGTGCCAGCAGCTCCGGACAGGCAGGCTATGGCTACACCTTC.

The chain has TRBV5-6 and TRBJ2-1, with TRBD1 matching 8 bases. CDR1 is SGHDT, CDR2 YYEEEE, per germline. The CDR3 runs 15 residues. Unmatched junction bases numbered 3, after V lost 4 bases and J lost 0 bases. The CDR3 region is CASSLDRASYNEQFF. In nucleotides, the CDR3 is TGTGCCAGCAGCCTGGACAGGGCCTCCTACAATGAGCAGTTCTTC.

CDR3 nucleotide sequence: TGTGCCAGTAGTATTAGTTCTGCTGAAGCTTTCTTT. Translation gives CASSISSAEAFF. This chain links TRBV19 with TRBJ1-1; the D is unclear. Germline V gene data show CDR1 as LNHDA and CDR2 as SQIVND (reference sequence). Trimming left V 3 bases short and J 6 bases short, with 8 bases between. The CDR3 runs to 12 residues. The full variable domain, completed using reference TRBV19 and TRBJ1-1, is DGGITQSPKYLFRKEGQNVTLSCEQNLNHDAMYWYRQDPGQGLRLIYYSQIVNDFQKGDIAEGYSVSREKKESFPLTVTSAQKNPTAFYLCASSISSAEAFFGQGTRLTVV.

This chain links TRBV11-3 with TRBJ1-2, with D possibly matching TRBD1 (5 bases). The CDR3 is 14 amino acids. Germline-derived CDR1 and CDR2 are SGHNT and YENEEA. Trimming removed 2 bases from V and 8 bases from J, with 15 bases in between. CDR3 sequence reads: CASSLSRLGDGYTF. The CDR3 coding sequence is TGTGCCAGCAGCTTATCCCGGCTGGGGGACGGCTACACCTTC.

By sample fraction, this clone is medium-sized. The chain combines TRBV7-7 with TRBJ2-7; a weak D match, TRBD2 (5 bases). The CDR3 has 13 residues. V was pared by 3 bases and J by 2 bases, with 8 bases between. From germline, CDR1 is SSHAT and CDR2 FNYEAQ (reference sequence). The DNA for the CDR3 is TGTGCCAGCAGCTTCGGGGTCGCCTACGAGCAGTACTTC. Its protein is CASSFGVAYEQYF.

The chain employs TRBV25-1 and TRBJ2-5; 11 bases are shared with TRBD2. The trim removed 7 bases at V and 5 bases at J, leaving 15 bases unmatched. The germline CDR1 and CDR2 sequences are MGHDK and SYGVNS. This CDR3 is 17 amino acids long. For the CDR3, the DNA is TGTGCCAGCACCGAAGATAATAGCGGGGGGGCCGTGGAGACCCAGTACTTC. Its protein product is CASTEDNSGGAVETQYF.

This clone was counted a single time. J is TRBJ2-3 and V is TRBV5-8; perhaps TRBD2 as D (6 bases). The CDR3 runs 15 residues. Germline CDR1 reads SGHTS; CDR2 reads YDEGEE. V was clipped by 0 bases and J by 6 bases, with 14 bases between them. The CDR3 reads CASSLDRAGPDTQYF. The DNA for the CDR3 is TGTGCCAGCAGCTTGGATCGGGCGGGGCCTGATACGCAGTATTTT.

This clone came up a few times. The J gene is TRBJ1-2, the V gene TRBV18; 8 bases are a match to TRBD1. This CDR3 spans 15 amino acids. CDR1 KGHSH and CDR2 LQKENI come from the germline V gene. Unmatched junction bases numbered 8, after V lost 2 bases and J lost 6 bases. The CDR3 protein is CASSPSIAGGDGYTF. The CDR3 nucleotides are TGTGCCAGCTCACCATCGATTGCAGGGGGCGATGGCTACACCTTC.

This chain links TRBV9 with TRBJ2-7, with 13 bases matching TRBD2. The CDR3 covers 15 residues. Germline V gives CDR1 SGDLS, CDR2 YYNGEE. J was trimmed by 7 bases and V by 3 bases; bases with no gene match: 7. CDR3 DNA: TGTGCCAGCAGCGAAAGGACTAGCGGGGGTGAAGAGCAGTACTTC. This codes for CASSERTSGGEEQYF.

This CDR3 reads CASSLSTGLSKLFF. In DNA form, the CDR3 reads TGTGCCAGCAGTTTAAGCACAGGTTTATCTAAACTGTTTTTT. The chain is built from TRBV28 and TRBJ1-4; perhaps TRBD1 as D (5 bases). Trimming cost V 2 bases and J 11 bases, with 15 bases left between them. Germline CDR1 reads MDHEN; CDR2 reads SYDVKM. CDR3 length: 14 amino acids.

The gene calls are TRBV7-2 and TRBJ1-6; 7 bases agree with TRBD1. The CDR3 runs to 15 residues. The V segment lost 1 base and the J segment 7 bases; nucleotides outside the gene matches: 4. Germline lookup yields CDR1 SGHTA and CDR2 FQGNSA. The CDR3: CASSLGTGENSPLHF. DNA of the CDR3: TGTGCCAGCAGCTTAGGGACAGGTGAAAATTCACCCCTCCACTTT.

The chain carries TRBV13 and TRBJ2-1; 9 bases match TRBD2. Germline CDR1 and CDR2: PRHDT and FYEKMQ (reference sequence). With V trimmed by 2 bases and J by 0 bases, 8 bases remained unmatched. CDR3 length: 18 amino acids. The CDR3 DNA is TGTGCCAGCAGCTTAATCACCAGCGGGGGGAGCTCCTACAATGAGCAGTTCTTC. Residues: CASSLITSGGSSYNEQFF. The whole variable domain, remainder taken from reference TRBV13 and TRBJ2-1, is AAGVIQSPRHLIKEKRETATLKCYPIPRHDTVYWYQQGPGQDPQFLISFYEKMQSDKGSIPDRFSAQQFSDYHSELNMSSLELGDSALYFCASSLITSGGSSYNEQFFGPGTRLTVL.

The V call is TRBV5-8, the J call TRBJ2-7; no reliable D call. The CDR3 loop spans 14 amino acids. The V and J ends lost 1 base and 6 bases respectively, with 14 bases between them. Germline CDR1 SGHTS, CDR2 YDEGEE. The CDR3 here is CASSLRLIPGEQYF. The CDR3 coding sequence is TGTGCCAGCAGCTTGAGACTGATCCCTGGCGAGCAGTACTTC. The whole variable domain, remainder taken from reference TRBV5-8 and TRBJ2-7, is EAGVTQSPTHLIKTRGQQATLRCSPISGHTSVYWYQQALGLGLQFLLWYDEGEERNRGNFPPRFSGRQFPNYSSELNVNALELEDSALYLCASSLRLIPGEQYFGPGTRLTVT.

This rearrangement joins TRBV7-8 to TRBJ1-1; D unclear. Germline values: CDR1 SGHVS, CDR2 FQNEAQ. The V end was cut by 6 bases, the J end by 5 bases, with 13 bases between. The CDR3 runs 13 residues. CDR3 nucleotides: TGTGCCAGCAGGCCTGTTTCAGTGACTGAAGCTTTCTTT. Translated: CASRPVSVTEAFF. The full variable domain, in which reference TRBV7-8 and TRBJ1-1 provide the parts outside the CDR3, is GAGVSQSPRYKVAKRGQDVALRCDPISGHVSLFWYQQALGQGPEFLTYFQNEAQLDKSGLPSDRFFAERPEGSVSTLKIQRTQQEDSAVYLCASRPVSVTEAFFGQGTRLTVV.

The V gene is TRBV30, the J gene TRBJ2-4; D call uncertain. Trimming removed 3 bases from V and 8 bases from J, with 8 bases in between. The length of the CDR3 is 11 residues. In germline, CDR1 is GTSNPN, CDR2 SVGIG (reference sequence). CDR3 nucleotide sequence: TGTGCCTGGAGGGGGATCGACATTCAGTACTTC. Protein sequence: CAWRGIDIQYF.

In this sample, this clone turned up a few times. V usage is TRBV12-3 or TRBV12-4 and J usage is TRBJ1-5; the match to TRBD1 covers 9 bases. V was clipped by 5 bases and J by 6 bases; unmatched bases: 2. The CDR3 contains 13 residues. DNA of the CDR3: TGTGCCAGCAGTGTGACAGGGGGTCAGCCCCAGCATTTT. Protein sequence: CASSVTGGQPQHF.

This clone has a single count. The chain uses TRBV19 and TRBJ2-3; TRBD1 matches at 7 bases. The CDR3 runs 15 residues. Per germline, CDR1 LNHDA and CDR2 SQIVND (reference sequence). V lost 7 bases and J lost 5; bases outside the gene matches: 12. For the CDR3, the DNA is TGTGCCAGTACCCCCGGGACAGCCGAGATAGATACGCAGTATTTT. It translates to CASTPGTAEIDTQYF.

For the CDR3, the DNA is TGTGCCAGCAGCAGCCGGGGGACGCGCTACGAGCAGTACTTC. Its translation is CASSSRGTRYEQYF. This chain connects TRBV5-8 to TRBJ2-7, with a weak D call TRBD2 (6 bases). In germline, CDR1 is SGHTS, CDR2 YDEGEE. Trimming took off 4 bases at V and 3 bases at J, with 14 bases between the two ends. There are 14 residues in the CDR3.

The chain uses TRBV18 and TRBJ1-5, with 8 bases identical to TRBD1. With V trimmed by 3 bases and J by 3 bases, 4 bases remained unmatched. Germline CDR1 and CDR2: KGHSH and LQKENI. The length of the CDR3 is 15 residues. The CDR3 sequence: CASSPGTGFNQPQHF. The CDR3 region has the DNA TGTGCCAGCTCACCCGGGACAGGTTTCAATCAGCCCCAGCATTTT.

This chain joins TRBV10-3 and TRBJ1-6, with 8 bases lining up with TRBD1. Germline CDR1 and CDR2: ENHRY and SYGVKD. V was pared by 4 bases and J by 7 bases, with 6 bases of the junction left unmatched. The CDR3 loop spans 15 amino acids. The CDR3 here is CAISVRGQGNSPLHF. Written as DNA, the CDR3 is TGTGCCATCAGTGTCCGTGGACAGGGCAATTCACCCCTCCACTTT.

The chain recombines TRBV2 with TRBJ2-7; 7 nucleotides line up with TRBD1. Trimming removed 4 bases from V and 5 bases from J; junction bases left unmatched: 8. The CDR3 runs 14 residues. Germline assignment: CDR1 SNHLY and CDR2 FYNNEI. The CDR3 DNA follows: TGTGCCAGCAGTGCGTTGACAGGGATCAACGAGCAGTACTTC. Translating it yields CASSALTGINEQYF.

This clone has just a few counts. This chain connects TRBV19 to TRBJ1-1, with 7 bases that match TRBD1. This CDR3 contains 15 residues. Germline CDR1 LNHDA, CDR2 SQIVND (reference sequence). J was trimmed by 1 base and V by 4 bases; bases with no gene match: 6. The DNA of the CDR3 is TGTGCCAGTAGTAGAGGGACAGTTGGGAACACTGAAGCTTTCTTT. It codes for CASSRGTVGNTEAFF.

The J gene is TRBJ2-3, the V gene TRBV29-1; D possibly corresponds to TRBD1 (5 bases). From germline, CDR1 is SQVTM and CDR2 ANQGSEA. The V and J ends lost 3 bases and 4 bases respectively, with 11 bases between them. The CDR3 sequence is 13 residues long. CDR3 amino acids: CSVDLTGSDTQYF. CDR3 bases: TGCAGCGTTGATCTAACAGGTTCAGATACGCAGTATTTT.

The genes are TRBV5-6 and TRBJ1-1; 9 nucleotides align to TRBD1. The length of the CDR3 is 14 residues. The ends lost 4 bases at V and 0 bases at J; junction bases unmatched: 1. Germline V lookup: CDR1 SGHDT, CDR2 YYEEEE. The CDR3 DNA reads TGTGCCAGCAGCGGGGACAGGGTGAACACTGAAGCTTTCTTT. Its translation is CASSGDRVNTEAFF.

This clone was seen only a few times. The gene calls are TRBV20-1 and TRBJ1-5; D perhaps matches TRBD1 (5 bases). CDR1 and CDR2 from the germline V gene are DFQATT and SNEGSKA (reference sequence). This CDR3 has 12 residues. The V gene lost 3 bases and the J gene lost 9 bases, with 12 bases spanning the gap. The CDR3 DNA is TGCAGTGCTAGTGGTGGGGCCCGGCCCCAGCATTTT. Encoded protein: CSASGGARPQHF.

The chain is built from TRBV29-1 and TRBJ2-4, with a weak D call TRBD2 (7 bases). The V end was cut by 3 bases, the J end by 11 bases, with 17 bases between. This CDR3 contains 13 residues. CDR1 is SQVTM, CDR2 ANQGSEA, per germline. The CDR3 reads CSVEGRGPGVQYF. The CDR3 DNA reads TGCAGCGTTGAGGGGCGGGGGCCTGGAGTTCAGTACTTC.

V usage is TRBV13 and J usage is TRBJ2-2, with D possibly being TRBD1 (6 bases). Germline loops: CDR1 PRHDT, CDR2 FYEKMQ (reference sequence). The CDR3 loop spans 14 amino acids. Deletions cut 6 bases from V and 6 bases from J, with 14 bases between. The CDR3 DNA follows: TGTGCCAGCAGGACTCAGGGGAATGCCGGGGAGCTGTTTTTT. Amino acid sequence: CASRTQGNAGELFF.

The genes are TRBV11-2 and TRBJ1-1, with a tentative D call TRBD1 (5 bases). With 1 base removed from V and 3 bases from J, the gap between germline ends came to 12 bases. CDR1 and CDR2 from the germline V gene are SGHAT and FQNNGV. This CDR3 contains 15 residues. The CDR3 coding sequence is TGTGCCAGCAGCTTAGTAGGCGGGGGGGACACTGAAGCTTTCTTT. This encodes CASSLVGGGDTEAFF.